The next 16 T cell receptor beta chains were all read from a single sample in a study of regulatory T cells in long-lasting Graves disease. Time point reported: persistent/refractory GD, antithyroid drugs over 5 years with positive TRAb. Generation of the TCR library employed RNA extracted from PBMCs. Sequencing libraries for TCR beta were prepared with iRepertoire HTBI primers and Arm-PCR of CDR3 regions. TCRdb passed the multiplex PCR reads through MiXCR, listing each CDR3 protein once. The data hold about 470,000 distinct CDR3 sequences, with roughly 20% observed a single time. The sample here was peripheral blood mononuclear cells (PBMCs), taken when the disease was refractory, from a patient treated with antithyroid drugs. The source is a female donor with Graves disease.

The chain recombines TRBV11-2 with TRBJ2-3; 8 nucleotides align to TRBD2. The CDR3 extends over 15 amino acids. The trim removed 4 bases at V and 6 bases at J, leaving 9 bases unmatched. Germline assignment: CDR1 SGHAT and CDR2 FQNNGV. As DNA, the CDR3 is TGTGCCAGCAGCTACGGGGGGGCACGAGGGGATACGCAGTATTTT. This encodes CASSYGGARGDTQYF.

V and J are TRBV19 and TRBJ1-2; tentative D call: TRBD1 (5 bases). V gave up 6 bases and J gave up 4 bases, with 18 bases separating them. CDR3 length: 15 amino acids. The V gene's germline CDR1 is LNHDA and CDR2 SQIVND (reference sequence). CDR3 sequence reads: CASRKLQEIFYGYTF. In DNA form, the CDR3 reads TGTGCCAGTAGGAAATTACAGGAAATCTTCTATGGCTACACCTTC.

This clonotype was picked up many times. This chain joins TRBV3-1 and TRBJ2-5; D ambiguous. Trimming shortened V by 7 bases and J by 0 bases, and 12 bases separated the two germline ends. The CDR3 is made up of 14 amino acids. Per the germline V gene, CDR1 is LGHDT and CDR2 is YNNKEL (reference sequence). CDR3 coding DNA: TGTGCCAGCACGGCGGACCGTTACCAAGAGACCCAGTACTTC. Encoded protein: CASTADRYQETQYF.

The rearrangement uses TRBV28 and TRBJ2-3, with D perhaps matching TRBD2 (7 bases). Germline V gene data show CDR1 as MDHEN and CDR2 as SYDVKM. V shed 3 bases and J shed 5 bases, with 12 bases lying between them. The CDR3 loop spans 14 amino acids. The DNA for the CDR3 is TGTGCCAGCAGTTTGTTAGGGGGGGTAGATACGCAGTATTTT. As protein: CASSLLGGVDTQYF. Complete variable domain (other parts from reference TRBV28 and TRBJ2-3): DVKVTQSSRYLVKRTGEKVFLECVQDMDHENMFWYRQDPGLGLRLIYFSYDVKMKEKGDIPEGYSVSREKKERFSLILESASTNQTSMYLCASSLLGGVDTQYFGPGTRLTVL.

V and J are TRBV6-1 and TRBJ2-1; 8 nucleotides line up with TRBD2. With 7 bases clipped from V and 3 bases from J, the junction kept 11 bases outside the gene matches. The CDR3 runs 16 residues. Germline CDR1 reads MNHNS; CDR2 reads SASEGT. The DNA for the CDR3 is TGTGCCAGCACCCCTCCTGGCGGGAGGTTCTACAATGAGCAGTTCTTC. It is translated as CASTPPGGRFYNEQFF.

Concerning this clonotype: A junction end diverges from the germline sequence, so it may reflect a read error. J is TRBJ2-5 and V is TRBV4-2; TRBD1 is a possible D gene (5 bases). The CDR3 length is 15 residues. The germline gives CDR1 LGHNA, CDR2 YNFKEQ. The CDR3 DNA reads as TGTGCCAGCAGCCAAGATAGGGGCCCCGCGGAGACCCAGCACTTC. This codes for CASSQDRGPAETQHF.

Concerning this clonotype itself: A much larger clone lies a single base off, so this may be a read error. The V gene is TRBV28, the J gene TRBJ2-7; 9 bases align to TRBD2. There are 14 residues in the CDR3. The junction had 2 bases not matched to a gene; V was cut back by 2 bases and J by 3 bases. CDR1 is MDHEN and CDR2 is SYDVKM in the germline V gene. The CDR3 sequence: CASSLLAGYYEQYF. Here the CDR3 DNA reads TGTGCCAGCAGTTTACTAGCGGGGTACTACGAGCAGTACTTC. Drawing the rest from reference TRBV28 and TRBJ2-7, the complete variable domain is DVKVTQSSRYLVKRTGEKVFLECVQDMDHENMFWYRQDPGLGLRLIYFSYDVKMKEKGDIPEGYSVSREKKERFSLILESASTNQTSMYLCASSLLAGYYEQYFGPGTRLTVT.

This clonotype has a count of ten or more. V gene TRBV13 combines with J gene TRBJ1-5, with D perhaps matching TRBD1 (5 bases). The V end lost 4 bases, the J end lost 3 bases, and 10 bases lay between the germline ends. The germline V gene has CDR1 PRHDT and CDR2 FYEKMQ (reference sequence). The CDR3 is made up of 14 amino acids. The CDR3 DNA reads TGTGCCAGCAGCTCCCGGGACCCCAATCAGCCCCAGCATTTT. As protein: CASSSRDPNQPQHF.

This clonotype was counted between two and nine times. The chain has TRBV5-5 and TRBJ2-4; a weak D match, TRBD1 (5 bases). The germline CDR1 and CDR2 sequences are SGHKS and YYEKEE (reference sequence). Trimming left V 1 base short and J 0 bases short, with 11 bases between. The CDR3 runs to 16 residues. CDR3 DNA sequence: TGTGCCAGCAGCTTGATGGACACCGGAGCCAAAAACATTCAGTACTTC. The encoded protein is CASSLMDTGAKNIQYF.

This chain uses TRBV7-9 with TRBJ2-1; D gene unclear. This CDR3 has 14 residues. Trimming pared 1 base from V and 9 bases from J, leaving 13 bases between. Germline loops: CDR1 SEHNR, CDR2 FQNEAQ (reference sequence). CDR3 loop: CASSLGFSGVEQFF. The CDR3 DNA follows: TGTGCCAGCAGCTTAGGTTTCTCGGGCGTTGAGCAGTTCTTC.

This sequence joins TRBV5-6 and TRBJ2-2, with D possibly matching TRBD2 (5 bases). The V gene lost 7 bases and the J gene lost 7 bases, with 17 bases spanning the gap. The CDR3 runs to 14 residues. Germline CDR1 reads SGHDT; CDR2 reads YYEEEE. CDR3 sequence reads: CASGRTSSLGELFF. DNA of the CDR3: TGTGCCAGCGGCCGCACCTCTAGCCTCGGGGAGCTGTTTTTT.

The table lists this clonotype with a few counts. The rearrangement links TRBV7-2 to TRBJ2-1; 8 bases match TRBD2. V lost 3 bases and J lost 7; bases outside the gene matches: 8. Germline V gene sequence: CDR1 SGHTA, CDR2 FQGNSA. The CDR3 sequence is 15 residues long. The CDR3 region is CASSFSRTSGNEQFF. CDR3 coding DNA: TGTGCCAGCAGCTTTTCTAGAACTAGCGGTAATGAGCAGTTCTTC. Based on the CDR3 plus reference TRBV7-2 and TRBJ2-1, the full variable domain is GAGVSQSPSNKVTEKGKDVELRCDPISGHTALYWYRQSLGQGLEFLIYFQGNSAPDKSGLPSDRFSAERTGGSVSTLTIQRTQQEDSAVYLCASSFSRTSGNEQFFGPGTRLTVL.

This clonotype has only a few counts. V gene TRBV15 combines with J gene TRBJ1-5, with D possibly being TRBD1 (5 bases). CDR1 LNHNV and CDR2 YYDKDF come from the germline V gene (reference sequence). Trimming removed 0 bases at V and 2 bases at J, with 14 bases between. This CDR3 has 17 amino acids. The chain's CDR3 is CATSRDIVGRGNQPQHF. In DNA, the CDR3 is TGTGCCACCAGCAGAGATATTGTGGGGCGCGGCAATCAGCCCCAGCATTTT.

The gene calls are TRBV7-3 and TRBJ2-2; no clear D. The V end was cut by 6 bases, the J end by 8 bases, with 10 bases between. The germline gives CDR1 SGHTA, CDR2 FQGTGA. CDR3 size: 12 residues. The CDR3 nucleotides are TGTGCCAGCAGTCCAGAGTCGGGGGAGCTGTTTTTT. Protein product: CASSPESGELFF.

V and J are TRBV5-1 and TRBJ2-3, with unresolved D. The CDR3 length is 13 residues. V lost 4 bases to trimming and J lost 4 bases, with 10 bases between them. Germline values: CDR1 SGHRS, CDR2 YFSETQ. Here the CDR3 DNA reads TGCGCCAGCAGCCTGAAAGTCTCAGATACGCAGTATTTT. This sequence encodes CASSLKVSDTQYF.

The rearrangement links TRBV20-1 to TRBJ1-4; 11 bases fit TRBD1. Trimming cost V 6 bases and J 5 bases; bases outside gene matches: 11. The CDR3 runs 16 residues. Germline V gene lookup returns CDR1 DFQATT and CDR2 SNEGSKA (reference sequence). The CDR3 sequence: CSAPNVWTGGNEKLFF. Written as DNA, the CDR3 is TGCAGTGCCCCTAACGTTTGGACAGGGGGCAATGAAAAACTGTTTTTT.